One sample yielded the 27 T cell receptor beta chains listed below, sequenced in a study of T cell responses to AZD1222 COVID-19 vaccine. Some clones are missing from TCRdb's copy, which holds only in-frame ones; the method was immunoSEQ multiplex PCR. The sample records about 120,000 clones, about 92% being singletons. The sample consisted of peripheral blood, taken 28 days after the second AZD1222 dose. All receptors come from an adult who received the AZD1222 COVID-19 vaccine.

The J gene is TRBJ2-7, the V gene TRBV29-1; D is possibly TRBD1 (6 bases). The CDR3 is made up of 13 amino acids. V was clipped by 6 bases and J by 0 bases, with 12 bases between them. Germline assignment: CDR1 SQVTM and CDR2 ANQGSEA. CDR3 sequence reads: CSVRDTSSYEQYF. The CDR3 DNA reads TGCAGCGTGAGGGACACGAGCTCCTACGAGCAGTACTTC.

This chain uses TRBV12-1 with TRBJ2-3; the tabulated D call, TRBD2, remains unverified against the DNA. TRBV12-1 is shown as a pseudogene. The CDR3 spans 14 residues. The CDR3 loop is CASSPGPSTDTQYF. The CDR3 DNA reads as TGTGCCAGCAGCCCCGGTCCAAGTACCGATACGCAGTATTTT.

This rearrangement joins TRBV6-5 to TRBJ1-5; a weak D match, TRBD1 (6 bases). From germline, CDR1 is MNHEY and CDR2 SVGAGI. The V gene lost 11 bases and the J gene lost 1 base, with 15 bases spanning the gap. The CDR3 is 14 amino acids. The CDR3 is CAGQTGKSNQPQHF. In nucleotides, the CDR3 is TGTGCCGGACAAACAGGGAAGAGCAATCAGCCCCAGCATTTT.

The CDR3 bases are TGTGCCATCAGTGGAGCGGGAGGGGGCTACAATGAGCAGTTCTTC. It yields the protein CAISGAGGGYNEQFF. This rearrangement joins TRBV10-3 to TRBJ2-1; 10 nucleotides agree with TRBD2. Germline CDR1 reads ENHRY; CDR2 reads SYGVKD. CDR3 size: 15 residues. V lost 4 bases and J lost 3; bases outside the gene matches: 3.

As DNA, the CDR3 is TGTGCCAGCAGTTTGACAGTTAGCAATCAGCCCCAGCATTTT. Translation: CASSLTVSNQPQHF. The chain links TRBV27 to TRBJ1-5; tentative D call: TRBD1 (5 bases). Trimming cost V 3 bases and J 0 bases, with 6 bases left between them. Germline values: CDR1 MNHEY, CDR2 SMNVEV (reference sequence). The CDR3 sequence is 14 residues long.

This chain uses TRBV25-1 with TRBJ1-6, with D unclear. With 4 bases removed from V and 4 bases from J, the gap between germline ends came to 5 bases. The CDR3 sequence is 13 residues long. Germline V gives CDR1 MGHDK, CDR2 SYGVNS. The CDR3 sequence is CASSAQYNSPLHF. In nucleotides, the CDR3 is TGTGCCAGCAGTGCACAGTATAATTCACCCCTCCACTTT.

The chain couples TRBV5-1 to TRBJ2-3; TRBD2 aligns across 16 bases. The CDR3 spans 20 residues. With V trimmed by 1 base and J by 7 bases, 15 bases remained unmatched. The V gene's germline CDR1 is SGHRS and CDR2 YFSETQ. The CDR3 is CASSLNGGTSGGASPNTQYF. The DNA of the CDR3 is TGCGCCAGCAGCTTGAATGGAGGGACTAGCGGGGGGGCCAGTCCGAATACGCAGTATTTT.

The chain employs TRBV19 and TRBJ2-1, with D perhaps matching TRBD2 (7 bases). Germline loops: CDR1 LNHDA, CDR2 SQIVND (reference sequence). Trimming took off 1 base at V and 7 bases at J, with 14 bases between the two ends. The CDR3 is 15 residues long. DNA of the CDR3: TGTGCCAGTAGTATAGGATTTCGGGGGGCAAATGAGCAGTTCTTC. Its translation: CASSIGFRGANEQFF.

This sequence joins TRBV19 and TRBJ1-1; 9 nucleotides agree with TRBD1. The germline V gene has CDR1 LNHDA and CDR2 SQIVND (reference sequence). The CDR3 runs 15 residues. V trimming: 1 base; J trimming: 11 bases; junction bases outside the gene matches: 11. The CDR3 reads CASSIALGQGVWAFF. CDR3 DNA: TGTGCCAGTAGTATAGCTCTGGGACAGGGTGTGTGGGCTTTCTTT.

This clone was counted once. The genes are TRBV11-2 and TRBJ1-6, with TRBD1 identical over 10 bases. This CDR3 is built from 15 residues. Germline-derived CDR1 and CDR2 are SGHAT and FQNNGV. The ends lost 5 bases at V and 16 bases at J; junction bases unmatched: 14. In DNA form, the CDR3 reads TGTGCCAGCAGCCCAGGGTTCGGGACAGGGGCACAACTCCACTTT. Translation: CASSPGFGTGAQLHF. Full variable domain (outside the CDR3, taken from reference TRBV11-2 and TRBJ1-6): EAGVAQSPRYKIIEKRQSVAFWCNPISGHATLYWYQQILGQGPKLLIQFQNNGVVDDSQLPKDRFSAERLKGVDSTLKIQPAKLEDSAVYLCASSPGFGTGAQLHFGNGTRLTVT.

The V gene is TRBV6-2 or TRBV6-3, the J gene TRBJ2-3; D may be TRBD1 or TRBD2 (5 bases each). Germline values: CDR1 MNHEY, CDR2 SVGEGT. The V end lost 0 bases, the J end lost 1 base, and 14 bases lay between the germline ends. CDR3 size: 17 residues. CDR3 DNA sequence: TGTGCCAGCAGTTACTCGGGCAGGGAGTATGGCACAGATACGCAGTATTTT. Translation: CASSYSGREYGTDTQYF.

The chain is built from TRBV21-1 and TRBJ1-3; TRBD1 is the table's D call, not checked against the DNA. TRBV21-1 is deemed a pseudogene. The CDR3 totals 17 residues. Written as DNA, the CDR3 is TGTGCCAGCAGCACCATCTACAGGGCCCCCTCTGGAAACACCATATATTTT. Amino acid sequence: CASSTIYRAPSGNTIYF.

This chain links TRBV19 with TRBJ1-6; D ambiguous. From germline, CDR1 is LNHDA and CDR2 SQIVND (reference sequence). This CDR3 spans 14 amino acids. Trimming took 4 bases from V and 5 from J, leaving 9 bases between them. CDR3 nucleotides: TGTGCCAGTAGTACCCCAGCGGATAATTCACCCCTCCACTTT. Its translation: CASSTPADNSPLHF.

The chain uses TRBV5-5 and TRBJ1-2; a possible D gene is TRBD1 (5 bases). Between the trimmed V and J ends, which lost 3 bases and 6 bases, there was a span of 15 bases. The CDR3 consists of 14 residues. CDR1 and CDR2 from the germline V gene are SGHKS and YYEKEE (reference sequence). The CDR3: CASSYLLGLDGYTF. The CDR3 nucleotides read TGTGCCAGCAGCTACCTGTTGGGGCTGGATGGCTACACCTTC.

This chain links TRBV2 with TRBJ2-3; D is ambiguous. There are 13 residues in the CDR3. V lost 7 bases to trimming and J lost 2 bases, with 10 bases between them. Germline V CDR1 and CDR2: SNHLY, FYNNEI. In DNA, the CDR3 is TGTGCCAGCAATCAAGGTACCACAGATACGCAGTATTTT. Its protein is CASNQGTTDTQYF.

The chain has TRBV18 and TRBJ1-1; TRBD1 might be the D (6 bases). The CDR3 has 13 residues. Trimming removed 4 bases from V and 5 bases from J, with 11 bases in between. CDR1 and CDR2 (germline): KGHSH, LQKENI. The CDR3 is CASSLQGRTEAFF. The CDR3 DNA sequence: TGTGCCAGCTCACTCCAGGGGAGGACTGAAGCTTTCTTT.

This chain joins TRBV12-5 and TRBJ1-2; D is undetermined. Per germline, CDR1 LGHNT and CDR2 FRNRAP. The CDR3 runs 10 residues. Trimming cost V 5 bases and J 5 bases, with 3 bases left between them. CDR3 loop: CASGGYGYTF. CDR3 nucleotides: TGTGCTAGTGGTGGATATGGCTACACCTTC.

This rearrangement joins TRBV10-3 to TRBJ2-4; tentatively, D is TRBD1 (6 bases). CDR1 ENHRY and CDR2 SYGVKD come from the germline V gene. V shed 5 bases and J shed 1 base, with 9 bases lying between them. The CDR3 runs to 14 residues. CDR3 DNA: TGTGCCATCAGTACCGACAGGGCCAAAAACATTCAGTACTTC. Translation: CAISTDRAKNIQYF.

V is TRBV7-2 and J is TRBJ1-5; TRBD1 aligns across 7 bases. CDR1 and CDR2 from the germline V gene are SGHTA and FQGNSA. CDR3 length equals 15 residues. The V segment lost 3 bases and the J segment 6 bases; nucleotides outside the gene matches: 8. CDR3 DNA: TGTGCCAGCAGCTTGGGTAGGGGGCAGGGTCAGCCCCAGCATTTT. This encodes CASSLGRGQGQPQHF.

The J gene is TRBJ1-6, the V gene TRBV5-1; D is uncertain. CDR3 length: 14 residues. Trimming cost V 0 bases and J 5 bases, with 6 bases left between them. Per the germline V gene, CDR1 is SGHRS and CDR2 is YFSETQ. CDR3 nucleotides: TGCGCCAGCAGCTTGGGCCAGAATAATTCACCCCTCCACTTT. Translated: CASSLGQNNSPLHF.

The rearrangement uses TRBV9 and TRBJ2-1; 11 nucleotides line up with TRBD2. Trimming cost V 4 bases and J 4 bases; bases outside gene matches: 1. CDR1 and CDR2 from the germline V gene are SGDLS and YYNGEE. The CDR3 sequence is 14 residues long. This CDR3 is CASSSSGGYNEQFF. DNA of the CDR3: TGTGCCAGCAGCTCTAGCGGGGGGTACAATGAGCAGTTCTTC.

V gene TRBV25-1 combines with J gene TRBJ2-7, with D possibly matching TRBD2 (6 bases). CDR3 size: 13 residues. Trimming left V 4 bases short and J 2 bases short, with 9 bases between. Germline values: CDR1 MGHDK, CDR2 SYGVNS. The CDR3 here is CASSVGRTYEQYF. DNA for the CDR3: TGTGCCAGCAGTGTGGGGAGGACCTACGAGCAGTACTTC.

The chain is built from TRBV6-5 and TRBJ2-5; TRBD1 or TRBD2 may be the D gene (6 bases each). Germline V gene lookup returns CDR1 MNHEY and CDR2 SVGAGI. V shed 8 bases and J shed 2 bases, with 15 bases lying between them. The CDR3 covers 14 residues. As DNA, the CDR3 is TGTGCCAGCTCCGGAGGGGGTACTCAAGAGACCCAGTACTTC. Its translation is CASSGGGTQETQYF.

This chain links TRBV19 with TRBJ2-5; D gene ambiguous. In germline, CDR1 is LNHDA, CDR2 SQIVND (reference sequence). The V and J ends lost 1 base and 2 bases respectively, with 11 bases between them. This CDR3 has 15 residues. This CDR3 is CASSIGGLRQETQYF. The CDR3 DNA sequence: TGTGCCAGTAGTATAGGCGGTTTGAGACAAGAGACCCAGTACTTC.

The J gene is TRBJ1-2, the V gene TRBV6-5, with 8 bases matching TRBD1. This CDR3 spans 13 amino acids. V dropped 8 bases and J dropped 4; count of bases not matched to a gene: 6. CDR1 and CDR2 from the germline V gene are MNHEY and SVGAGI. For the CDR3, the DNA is TGTGCCAGCCAGGGGGCGACCTTCTATGGCTACACCTTC. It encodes CASQGATFYGYTF.

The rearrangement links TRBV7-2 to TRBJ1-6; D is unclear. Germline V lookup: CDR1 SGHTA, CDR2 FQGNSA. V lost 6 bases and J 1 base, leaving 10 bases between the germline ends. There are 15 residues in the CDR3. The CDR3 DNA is TGTGCCAGCAGAGACATATCGTCCTATAATTCACCCCTCCACTTT. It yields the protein CASRDISSYNSPLHF.

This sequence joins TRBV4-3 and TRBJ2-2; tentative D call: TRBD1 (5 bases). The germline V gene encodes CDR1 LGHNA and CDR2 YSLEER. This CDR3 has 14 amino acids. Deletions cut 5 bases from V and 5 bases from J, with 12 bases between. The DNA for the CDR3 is TGCGCCAGCAGCTCAGGGCGTTTTACCGGGGAGCTGTTTTTT. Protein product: CASSSGRFTGELFF.